Below, 6 T cell receptor beta chains from the same sample are listed, as sequenced in a study of control samples from healthy donors and cancer patients. The table came from immunoSEQ multiplex PCR; TCRdb's copy has only in-frame clones and leaves some out. The sample holds about 110,000 clones; 70% to 85% are singletons and the top ten take 6.5%. Input material: blood. All receptors come from a man younger than 30 in good health.

The chain employs TRBV19 and TRBJ2-5; D is unresolved. Germline CDR1 is LNHDA and CDR2 is SQIVND (reference sequence). V was pared by 6 bases and J by 1 base, with 15 bases between. The CDR3 sequence is 15 residues long. The CDR3 bases are TGTGCCAGTAGAAGGGCTGTTCAGTTCCAAGAGACCCAGTACTTC. Residues: CASRRAVQFQETQYF.

The chain links TRBV5-4 to TRBJ2-2; tentatively, D is TRBD2 (6 bases). The CDR3 loop spans 15 amino acids. Germline lookup yields CDR1 SGHNT and CDR2 YYREEE (reference sequence). V was clipped by 0 bases and J by 5 bases, with 11 bases between them. The CDR3 protein is CASSLESGRTGELFF. The CDR3 nucleotides are TGTGCCAGCAGCTTGGAAAGCGGGCGGACCGGGGAGCTGTTTTTT. The full variable domain, with the rest looked up from reference TRBV5-4 and TRBJ2-2, is ETGVTQSPTHLIKTRGQQVTLRCSSQSGHNTVSWYQQALGQGPQFIFQYYREEENGRGNFPPRFSGLQFPNYSSELNVNALELDDSALYLCASSLESGRTGELFFGEGSRLTVL.

This chain links TRBV6-2 or TRBV6-3 with TRBJ2-7; D is ambiguous. The germline V gene has CDR1 MNHEY and CDR2 SVGEGT. The length of the CDR3 is 12 residues. The germline V and J ends were trimmed by 4 bases and 3 bases, with 7 bases remaining between them. The CDR3 is CASSFGDYEQYF. In DNA, the CDR3 is TGTGCCAGCAGTTTTGGAGACTACGAGCAGTACTTC.

This chain joins TRBV2 and TRBJ2-7; the match to TRBD1 covers 7 bases. In germline, CDR1 is SNHLY, CDR2 FYNNEI. The CDR3 contains 13 residues. Trimming took 8 bases from V and 7 from J; bases not matched to a gene: 11. The chain's CDR3 is CASARDRVGEQYV. The CDR3 DNA reads TGTGCCAGCGCCAGAGACAGGGTAGGGGAGCAGTACGTC.

The rearrangement links TRBV11-2 to TRBJ2-2, with D possibly being TRBD2 (5 bases). The length of the CDR3 is 13 residues. V lost 8 bases, J lost 1 base, and 8 bases lay in between. Germline-derived CDR1 and CDR2 are SGHAT and FQNNGV. The CDR3 region is CASDYENTGELFF. For the CDR3, the DNA is TGTGCCAGCGACTACGAGAACACCGGGGAGCTGTTTTTT.

The chain uses TRBV6-5 and TRBJ2-5, with a tentative D call TRBD1 (6 bases). The CDR3 is 15 residues long. Germline V gene data show CDR1 as MNHEY and CDR2 as SVGAGI. Trimming removed 6 bases from V and 3 bases from J, with 17 bases in between. CDR3 sequence (DNA): TGTGCCAGCAGGCTCTCAGGGGCGACGAAAGAGACCCAGTACTTC. As protein: CASRLSGATKETQYF.